These 11 T cell receptor beta chains originate from one sample sequenced in a study of T-cell reconstitution after alpha-beta-depleted transplantation in children. Unique molecular identifiers were used to barcode this TCRbeta library. TCRdb recomputed calls from the PCR reads with MiXCR, one row per CDR3 protein. The repertoire holds about 310,000 distinct CDR3 sequences, with around 25% as singletons. Sequencing used PBMCs, mostly from graft donor cells, obtained 180 days after TCRalphabeta/CD19-depleted stem cell transplant. All receptors come from a male patient younger than 18 who had a stem cell transplant for acute lymphoblastic leukemia, so the T cells may come from the graft donor.

Only a few counts were recorded for this clonotype. The V gene is TRBV7-8, the J gene TRBJ2-7; 7 positions agree with TRBD2. CDR3 size: 14 residues. Germline V gene lookup returns CDR1 SGHVS and CDR2 FQNEAQ. Unmatched junction bases numbered 8, after V lost 5 bases and J lost 4 bases. CDR3 nucleotides: TGTGCCAGCAGCCAGGCTCTAGCGGTTTACGAGCAGTACTTC. This codes for CASSQALAVYEQYF.

This clonotype was counted between two and nine times. The chain uses TRBV21-1 and TRBJ1-2; TRBD1, the table's D call, lacks a check against the DNA. TRBV21-1 is listed as a pseudogene. The CDR3 extends over 16 amino acids. The CDR3 DNA reads TGTGCCAGCAGCAAAGCGACAGGTGGGTCTGACTATGGCTACACCTTC. It yields the protein CASSKATGGSDYGYTF.

V and J are TRBV29-1 and TRBJ2-7; D is unresolved. The CDR3 runs to 12 residues. V was pared by 3 bases and J by 4 bases, with 10 bases between. In germline, CDR1 is SQVTM, CDR2 ANQGSEA. The CDR3 loop is CSVEYGPYEQYV. In nucleotides, the CDR3 is TGCAGCGTTGAGTACGGCCCTTACGAGCAGTACGTC.

This chain connects TRBV7-8 to TRBJ1-1, with D unresolved. V was clipped by 1 base and J by 1 base, with 10 bases between them. The germline gives CDR1 SGHVS, CDR2 FQNEAQ. The CDR3 totals 15 residues. The CDR3 nucleotides are TGTGCCAGCAGCTTAGTCGGACTGACGAACACTGAAGCTTTCTTT. This gives the protein CASSLVGLTNTEAFF.

This clonotype was observed a few times. The V and J genes are TRBV15 and TRBJ1-5, with 11 positions matching TRBD1. The CDR3 is made up of 13 amino acids. CDR1 is LNHNV and CDR2 is YYDKDF in the germline V gene (reference sequence). V lost 6 bases, J lost 11 bases, and 6 bases stayed unmatched. CDR3: CATRDRGLLAQHF. The CDR3 nucleotides are TGTGCCACCAGGGACAGGGGGCTCTTGGCCCAGCATTTT.

Here the CDR3 reads CATKGLAGNEQFF. The CDR3 nucleotides read TGTGCCACCAAGGGACTAGCTGGCAATGAGCAGTTCTTC. The genes are TRBV6-1 and TRBJ2-1; the match to TRBD2 covers 9 bases. V dropped 10 bases and J dropped 6; count of bases not matched to a gene: 7. This CDR3 has 13 residues. CDR1 MNHNS and CDR2 SASEGT come from the germline V gene.

V and J are TRBV12-3 or TRBV12-4 and TRBJ2-1; 7 bases match TRBD2. This CDR3 has 17 residues. V dropped 5 bases and J dropped 0; count of bases not matched to a gene: 10. The CDR3 region has the DNA TGTGCCAGCAGTGCCCGACTAGCCCTGTACTCCTACAATGAGCAGTTCTTC. This translates into CASSARLALYSYNEQFF.

V usage is TRBV15 and J usage is TRBJ1-4; the D is unclear. Germline V gene data show CDR1 as LNHNV and CDR2 as YYDKDF (reference sequence). CDR3 length: 18 residues. The V and J ends lost 1 base and 3 bases respectively, with 18 bases between them. Here the CDR3 reads CATSRGEGLRGPNEKLFF. Here the CDR3 DNA reads TGTGCCACCAGCAGAGGCGAAGGGCTCCGCGGACCTAATGAAAAACTGTTTTTT.

The chain recombines TRBV5-1 with TRBJ2-3; 8 bases agree with TRBD2. Looked up from germline, CDR1 is SGHRS and CDR2 is YFSETQ. The CDR3 runs to 15 residues. J lost 0 bases, V lost 4 bases, and 4 bases had no gene match. The CDR3 region has the DNA TGCGCCAGCAGCACGACTAGCGCCAGCACAGATACGCAGTATTTT. Amino acids: CASSTTSASTDTQYF. The full variable domain, with the rest looked up from reference TRBV5-1 and TRBJ2-3, is KAGVTQTPRYLIKTRGQQVTLSCSPISGHRSVSWYQQTPGQGLQFLFEYFSETQRNKGNFPGRFSGRQFSNSRSEMNVSTLELGDSALYLCASSTTSASTDTQYFGPGTRLTVL.

This chain joins TRBV9 and TRBJ2-3; 8 nucleotides match TRBD2. V was pared by 3 bases and J by 5 bases, with 8 bases of the junction left unmatched. Germline lookup yields CDR1 SGDLS and CDR2 YYNGEE. This CDR3 region has 15 residues. Here the CDR3 reads CASSEREGLVDTQYF. The CDR3 region has the DNA TGTGCCAGCAGCGAACGGGAGGGACTCGTAGATACGCAGTATTTT.

This rearrangement joins TRBV5-4 to TRBJ2-6; possibly TRBD1 or TRBD2 for D (5 bases each). Trimming pared 5 bases from V and 1 base from J, leaving 16 bases between. Germline CDR1 SGHNT, CDR2 YYREEE (reference sequence). The CDR3 has 17 amino acids. CDR3 loop: CASRRDPQSSGANVLTF. DNA of the CDR3: TGTGCCAGCAGACGGGACCCTCAATCTTCTGGGGCCAACGTCCTGACTTTC.